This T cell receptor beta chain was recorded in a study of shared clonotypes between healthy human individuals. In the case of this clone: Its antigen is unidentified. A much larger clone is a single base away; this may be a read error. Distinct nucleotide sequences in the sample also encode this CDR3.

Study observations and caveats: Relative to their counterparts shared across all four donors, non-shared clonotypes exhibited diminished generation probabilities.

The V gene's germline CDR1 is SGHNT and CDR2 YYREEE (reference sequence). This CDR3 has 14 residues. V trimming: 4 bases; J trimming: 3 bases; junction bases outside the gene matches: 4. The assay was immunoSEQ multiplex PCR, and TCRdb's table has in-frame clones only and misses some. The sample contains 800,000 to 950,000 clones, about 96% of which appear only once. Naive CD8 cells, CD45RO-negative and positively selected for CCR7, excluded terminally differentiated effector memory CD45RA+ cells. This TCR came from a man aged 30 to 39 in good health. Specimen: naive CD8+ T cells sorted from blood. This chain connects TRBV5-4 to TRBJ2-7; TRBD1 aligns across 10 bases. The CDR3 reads CASSPGTGDYEQYF. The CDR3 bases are TGTGCCAGCAGCCCCGGGACAGGGGACTACGAGCAGTACTTC.